The rows below give T cell receptor beta chains drawn from one sample of a study of blood T cell repertoires in COVID-19. Using immunoSEQ multiplex PCR, the repertoire was profiled, and TCRdb retains in-frame clones only, with some absent. This sample has approximately 130,000 clones; 84% occur once, and the top ten carry over 10%. The sequencing input was peripheral blood. The receptor source for this set is a human donor in a cohort sampled during active COVID-19. CDR3s include the opening cysteine and the closing phenylalanine or tryptophan. D genes are given only for firm matches. Some rows have no size entry. The others give once, few or many, or a class for an expanded clone.

clone size	D gene	V gene	J gene	CDR3 DNA	CDR3 protein
NA	TRBD1	TRBV30	TRBJ1-1	TGTGCCTGGACAACAGGGGAGAACACTGAAGCTTTCTTT	CAWTTGENTEAFF
NA	NA	TRBV19	TRBJ2-2	TGTGCCAGTAGCGTATCCATGGGGGGGAACACCGGGGAGCTGTTTTTT	CASSVSMGGNTGELFF
NA	NA	TRBV25-1	TRBJ2-1	TGTGCCAGCAGTGAAACAGGGTACGTTAACAATGAGCAGTTCTTC	CASSETGYVNNEQFF
NA	NA	TRBV2	TRBJ2-5	TGTGCCAGCACCAGGGGGGCGCGGGAGACCCAGTACTTC	CASTRGARETQYF
NA	NA	TRBV28	TRBJ2-4	TGTGCCAGCTGCATTACAGACGGACTCGGTGGCGCCAAAAACATTCAGTACTTC	CASCITDGLGGAKNIQYF
NA	NA	TRBV30	TRBJ2-3	TGTGCCTGGAGCGCCGGGGGGCTACACACAGATACGCAGTATTTT	CAWSAGGLHTDTQYF
NA	NA	TRBV14	TRBJ1-2	TGTGCCAGCAGCCAAGAAAGAATACTTGGCTACACCTTC	CASSQERILGYTF
NA	NA	TRBV28	TRBJ2-7	TGTGCCAGCAGTCTCAGCTCCTACGAGCAGTACTTC	CASSLSSYEQYF
NA	NA	TRBV29-1	TRBJ2-1	TGCAGCGTTGAAATTCTCAATGAGCAGTTCTTC	CSVEILNEQFF
NA	NA	TRBV5-1	TRBJ2-1	TGCGCCAGCAGCGCTCTGGACACCAACAATGAGCAGTTCTTC	CASSALDTNNEQFF
few	NA	TRBV27	TRBJ2-3	TGTGCCAGCAGTTTGTTAGGAGGAGATACGCAGTATTTT	CASSLLGGDTQYF
NA	NA	TRBV11-3	TRBJ2-3	TGTGCCAGCAGCTTTAGCTCCGCAGATACGCAGTATTTT	CASSFSSADTQYF
NA	TRBD2	TRBV7-2	TRBJ2-1	TGTGCCAGCAGCTATAGCGGGGGGGCGTATGAGCAGTTCTTC	CASSYSGGAYEQFF
NA	NA	TRBV3-1/TRBV3-2	TRBJ2-7	TGTGCCAGCAGCCAAGATCCAGGCAGGCCTTACGAGCAGTACTTC	CASSQDPGRPYEQYF
few	TRBD1	TRBV10-1	TRBJ1-4	TGCGCCAGCAGCCCCCGGACAGGGGTTGGTGAAAAACTGTTTTTT	CASSPRTGVGEKLFF
NA	NA	TRBV18	TRBJ1-2	TGTGCCAGCTCACCAGGTCTCGGCAGGGACTTTTCTAACTATGGCTACACCTTC	CASSPGLGRDFSNYGYTF
NA	NA	TRBV19	TRBJ1-3	TGTGCCAGTAGCCCCCGACAGACTGAAACTGGAAACACCATATATTTT	CASSPRQTETGNTIYF
once	NA	TRBV9	TRBJ2-2	TGTGCCAGCAGCGTAGCAGCGGAGGAGCTGTTTTTT	CASSVAAEELFF
NA	TRBD1	TRBV5-6	TRBJ1-4	TGTGCCAGCAGCTCGTTGGACAGGGGCGGAGAAAAACTGTTTTTT	CASSSLDRGGEKLFF
NA	NA	TRBV5-6	TRBJ2-7	TGTGCCAGCAGCCCGGGACTTTCCTACGAGCAGTACTTC	CASSPGLSYEQYF
NA	NA	TRBV5-6	TRBJ1-1	TGTGCCAGCAGCTTCATCACAGTTGACACTGAAGCTTTCTTT	CASSFITVDTEAFF
NA	TRBD1	TRBV5-1	TRBJ1-6	TGCGCCAGCAGAGAGACTCCCGACAGGGGGTATTCACCCCTCCACTTT	CASRETPDRGYSPLHF
NA	NA	TRBV7-2	TRBJ2-1	TGTGCCAGCAGCTTGCCTTCTACTAACAATGAGCAGTTCTTC	CASSLPSTNNEQFF
NA	NA	TRBV5-1	TRBJ2-7	TGCGCCAGCAGCTTGGATGGCAGAGGAAGCTCCTACGAGCAGTACTTC	CASSLDGRGSSYEQYF
NA	TRBD1	TRBV10-3	TRBJ2-7	TGTGCCATCAGCACAGGGGGCAGCTCCTACGAGCAGTACTTC	CAISTGGSSYEQYF
NA	NA	TRBV6-5	TRBJ1-3	TGTGCCAGCAGTTACCGCGCAGGGCGTAACGGAAACACCATATATTTT	CASSYRAGRNGNTIYF
NA	NA	TRBV7-8	TRBJ2-2	TGTGCCAGCAGACTTGCGTTTTCGACCGGGGAGCTGTTTTTT	CASRLAFSTGELFF
NA	TRBD1	TRBV5-1	TRBJ2-2	TGCGCCAGCAGCAAAGGACAGGGATGGGTCACCGGGGAGCTGTTTTTT	CASSKGQGWVTGELFF
once	TRBD1	TRBV7-3	TRBJ2-7	TGTGCCAGCAGCTGCTTGTCCCGGGACAGAATAGTTAGGGAGCAGTACTTC	CASSCLSRDRIVREQYF